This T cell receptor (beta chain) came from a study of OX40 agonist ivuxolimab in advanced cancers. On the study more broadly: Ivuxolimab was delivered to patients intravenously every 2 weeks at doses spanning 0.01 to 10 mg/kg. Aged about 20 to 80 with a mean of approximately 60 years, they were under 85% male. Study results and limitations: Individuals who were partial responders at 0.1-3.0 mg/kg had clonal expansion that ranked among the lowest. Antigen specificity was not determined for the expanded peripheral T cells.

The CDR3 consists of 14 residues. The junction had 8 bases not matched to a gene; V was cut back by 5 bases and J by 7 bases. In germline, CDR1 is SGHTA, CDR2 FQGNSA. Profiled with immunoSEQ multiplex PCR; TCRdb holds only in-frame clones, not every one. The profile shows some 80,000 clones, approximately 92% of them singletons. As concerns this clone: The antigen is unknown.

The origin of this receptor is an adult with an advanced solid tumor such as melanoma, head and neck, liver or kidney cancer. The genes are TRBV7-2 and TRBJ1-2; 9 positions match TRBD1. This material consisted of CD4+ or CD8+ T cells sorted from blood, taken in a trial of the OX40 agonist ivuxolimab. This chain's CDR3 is CASSPRQGQGGYTF. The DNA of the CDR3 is TGTGCCAGCAGCCCTCGACAGGGACAGGGTGGCTACACCTTC.